The 22 T cell receptor beta chains below come from one sample, sequenced in a study of T cell repertoires in cytomegalovirus infection. The antigens for these receptors are not known. TCRdb analysed the reads with MiXCR anew, one entry per CDR3 protein. The profile covers a few hundred thousand distinct CDR3 sequences, with 33% appearing a single time and roughly 17% taken by the ten largest. The source was cultured PBMCs, collected from culture after CMV antigen stimulation. These receptors all come from a human donor in good health (CMV status not recorded). Some clones in this sample may be carry-over from other donors' samples.

This clonotype appeared a few times. The V and J genes are TRBV7-2 and TRBJ1-3; D not certain. The CDR3 has 15 residues. Germline-derived CDR1 and CDR2 are SGHTA and FQGNSA. Trimming cost V 3 bases and J 3 bases, with 12 bases left between them. As DNA, the CDR3 is TGTGCCAGCAGCTTGCAATTGGGGTATGGAAACACCATATATTTT. This sequence encodes CASSLQLGYGNTIYF.

The chain has TRBV7-9 and TRBJ1-1; D is perhaps TRBD1 (5 bases). V was pared by 2 bases and J by 5 bases, with 6 bases between. The CDR3 loop spans 12 amino acids. The V gene's germline CDR1 is SEHNR and CDR2 FQNEAQ (reference sequence). CDR3 sequence: CASSLRQTEAFF. In DNA, the CDR3 is TGTGCCAGCAGCTTAAGACAGACTGAAGCTTTCTTT.

This clonotype was seen only a few times. The V gene is TRBV19, the J gene TRBJ2-5; TRBD1 matches 8 bases. This CDR3 is 13 amino acids long. The trim removed 4 bases at V and 3 bases at J, leaving 1 base unmatched. The germline CDR1 and CDR2 sequences are LNHDA and SQIVND (reference sequence). CDR3 bases: TGTGCCAGTAGTACGGGACAGGAAGAGACCCAGTACTTC. This sequence encodes CASSTGQEETQYF. Combining the CDR3 with reference TRBV19 and TRBJ2-5 gives the whole variable domain DGGITQSPKYLFRKEGQNVTLSCEQNLNHDAMYWYRQDPGQGLRLIYYSQIVNDFQKGDIAEGYSVSREKKESFPLTVTSAQKNPTAFYLCASSTGQEETQYFGPGTRLLVL.

The rearrangement links TRBV7-9 to TRBJ1-4; tentative D call: TRBD1 (5 bases). The CDR3 is 17 residues long. CDR1 and CDR2 from the germline V gene are SEHNR and FQNEAQ (reference sequence). The germline V and J ends were trimmed by 4 bases and 5 bases, with 20 bases remaining between them. The CDR3 DNA sequence: TGTGCCAGCAGCTCAGAGTTCGGGGCGAAGGGAAATGAAAAACTGTTTTTT. Its protein is CASSSEFGAKGNEKLFF.

This chain uses TRBV5-1 with TRBJ2-1; D remains unclear. The CDR3 totals 14 residues. V was shortened by 4 bases and J by 5 bases, with 13 bases between the two germline ends. The V gene's germline CDR1 is SGHRS and CDR2 YFSETQ. The CDR3 DNA follows: TGCGCCAGCAGCCTGACGTCTGCCAACAATGAGCAGTTCTTC. Its translation: CASSLTSANNEQFF.

This clonotype was found a few times. V is TRBV5-1 and J is TRBJ1-3; D is undetermined. Germline assignment: CDR1 SGHRS and CDR2 YFSETQ. The CDR3 has 15 residues. Trimming removed 0 bases from V and 2 bases from J, with 9 bases in between. In DNA form, the CDR3 reads TGCGCCAGCAGCTTGGCCGGAGGAGCTGGAAACACCATATATTTT. This translates into CASSLAGGAGNTIYF.

This clonotype was recorded at least ten times. The chain is built from TRBV19 and TRBJ2-1, with TRBD1 matching over 8 bases. Germline V CDR1 and CDR2: LNHDA, SQIVND (reference sequence). The CDR3 is 16 amino acids. With V trimmed by 5 bases and J by 2 bases, 8 bases remained unmatched. CDR3 sequence reads: CASSSRTGSTYNEQFF. The CDR3 DNA reads as TGTGCCAGTAGTTCAAGGACAGGGAGTACCTACAATGAGCAGTTCTTC.

This chain uses TRBV10-3 with TRBJ1-1; TRBD1 might be the D (5 bases). Trimming removed 7 bases from V and 3 bases from J, with 9 bases in between. Germline lookup yields CDR1 ENHRY and CDR2 SYGVKD. The CDR3 totals 12 residues. CDR3 region: CAITGDHTEAFF. CDR3 nucleotides: TGTGCCATCACCGGGGACCACACTGAAGCTTTCTTT.

CDR3 loop: CASSFSRGVETQYF. CDR3 sequence (DNA): TGTGCCAGCAGCTTCTCCAGGGGGGTGGAGACCCAGTACTTC. The rearrangement joins TRBV11-1 to TRBJ2-5; possibly TRBD1 for D (7 bases). There are 14 residues in the CDR3. The V gene's germline CDR1 is SGHAT and CDR2 FQDESV (reference sequence). Deletions cut 3 bases from V and 5 bases from J, with 13 bases between.

This clonotype is a singleton in its sample. This may be a read error: a much more frequent sequence differs by one nucleotide. This chain connects TRBV7-2 to TRBJ1-2; 10 positions match TRBD1. The V and J ends lost 3 bases and 4 bases, in that order; junction bases with no gene match: 11. This CDR3 is 17 amino acids long. Germline V gene lookup returns CDR1 SGHTA and CDR2 FQGNSA. The CDR3 region is CASSLPGQGYLVYGYTF. For the CDR3, the DNA is TGTGCCAGCAGCTTGCCGGGACAGGGGTATTTGGTCTATGGCTACACCTTC.

This sequence joins TRBV28 and TRBJ2-1; D perhaps matches TRBD2 (5 bases). The CDR3 loop spans 18 amino acids. Trimming left V 5 bases short and J 0 bases short, with 20 bases between. CDR1 is MDHEN, CDR2 SYDVKM, per germline. As DNA, the CDR3 is TGTGCCAGCAGTGTTCTCCAACCCGACGGACTCTCCTACAATGAGCAGTTCTTC. Its translation is CASSVLQPDGLSYNEQFF.

The chain is built from TRBV20-1 and TRBJ1-5, with D possibly matching TRBD1 (6 bases). Germline V lookup: CDR1 DFQATT, CDR2 SNEGSKA (reference sequence). The length of the CDR3 is 14 residues. Trimming removed 3 bases at V and 1 base at J, with 10 bases between. CDR3 nucleotide sequence: TGCAGTGCTAGCCCGGGGGCAAGCAATCAGCCCCAGCATTTT. It encodes CSASPGASNQPQHF.

The V and J genes are TRBV7-3 and TRBJ2-7; 8 bases align to TRBD1. The CDR3 covers 18 residues. The J segment lost 3 bases and the V segment lost 1 base, leaving 14 bases of the junction unmatched. The germline V gene has CDR1 SGHTA and CDR2 FQGTGA. CDR3 protein: CASSLKPPGQGQDYEQYF. CDR3 coding DNA: TGTGCCAGCAGCTTAAAACCCCCCGGACAGGGTCAGGACTACGAGCAGTACTTC.

This clonotype came up a few times. The rearrangement joins TRBV7-6 to TRBJ1-2, with a possible D match to TRBD1 (5 bases). CDR1 is SGHVS, CDR2 FNYEAQ, per germline. Trimming pared 5 bases from V and 0 bases from J, leaving 10 bases between. The CDR3 is 14 amino acids. DNA of the CDR3: TGTGCCAGCAGCCCGGACATTGCTAACTATGGCTACACCTTC. It codes for CASSPDIANYGYTF.

This clonotype was detected a few times. In nucleotides, the CDR3 is TGTGCCAGTAAGGGGTTGATCGGGGCTGGGGCCAACGTCCTGACTTTC. The encoded protein is CASKGLIGAGANVLTF. The V call is TRBV19, the J call TRBJ2-6; D tentatively reads TRBD1 or TRBD2 (5 bases each). The V gene's germline CDR1 is LNHDA and CDR2 SQIVND (reference sequence). This CDR3 is 16 amino acids long. V lost 7 bases to trimming and J lost 2 bases, with 15 bases between them.

This chain links TRBV6-2 or TRBV6-3 with TRBJ2-7; 9 nucleotides agree with TRBD2. The germline V gene encodes CDR1 MNHEY and CDR2 SVGEGT. V was clipped by 5 bases and J by 0 bases; unmatched bases: 8. The CDR3 has 16 residues. The CDR3 sequence: CASSPQSGRYSYEQYF. CDR3 DNA sequence: TGTGCCAGCAGTCCCCAGAGCGGGAGGTACTCCTACGAGCAGTACTTC.

This clonotype was counted only a few times. The V call is TRBV19, the J call TRBJ2-2, with 9 bases that match TRBD2. The germline gives CDR1 LNHDA, CDR2 SQIVND (reference sequence). V lost 2 bases and J lost 7; bases outside the gene matches: 5. This CDR3 is 15 amino acids long. The CDR3 DNA reads as TGTGCCAGTAGTATACGGCGGGAGGGCCACGGGGAGCTGTTTTTT. The encoded protein is CASSIRREGHGELFF.

Points on this clonotype: The junction differs from germline at one of its ends, possibly a read error. The gene calls are TRBV6-2 or TRBV6-3 and TRBJ2-3, with D tentatively TRBD1 (6 bases). CDR3 length equals 15 residues. Germline V gene lookup returns CDR1 MNHEY and CDR2 SVGEGT. The CDR3 loop reads CASSYAGVSTYTQYF. CDR3 bases: TGTGCCAGCAGTTACGCAGGGGTTAGCACATATACGCAGTATTTT.

The sample holds a few counts of this clonotype. The chain employs TRBV10-3 and TRBJ1-2, with no clear D. V lost 2 bases and J lost 3, with 13 bases in between. The CDR3 length is 15 residues. Germline-derived CDR1 and CDR2 are ENHRY and SYGVKD. Here the CDR3 DNA reads TGTGCCATCAGTGAGGGTATGGGATTGGACTATGGCTACACCTTC. It is translated as CAISEGMGLDYGYTF.

This clonotype was seen once. The chain links TRBV10-3 to TRBJ1-5; D possibly corresponds to TRBD1 (5 bases). The CDR3 spans 13 residues. The V and J ends lost 4 bases and 7 bases respectively, with 11 bases between them. Germline-derived CDR1 and CDR2 are ENHRY and SYGVKD. The CDR3 region has the DNA TGTGCCATCAGTGGTGGGACGAGCCAGCCCCAGCATTTT. Its protein is CAISGGTSQPQHF.

This clonotype was recorded a few times. This chain uses TRBV6-6 with TRBJ2-2; the D is unclear. The CDR3 consists of 11 residues. In germline, CDR1 is MNHNY, CDR2 SVGAGI (reference sequence). The CDR3 bases are TGTGCGCTTTTAGGGTCCGGGGAGCTGTTTTTT. Encoded protein: CALLGSGELFF.

The V and J genes are TRBV29-1 and TRBJ1-2; D is unresolved. The germline V gene has CDR1 SQVTM and CDR2 ANQGSEA. Trimming stripped 3 bases from V and 4 bases from J, with 6 bases between. CDR3 length: 11 residues. The CDR3 sequence is CSVEGPYGYTF. In nucleotides, the CDR3 is TGCAGCGTTGAGGGTCCCTATGGCTACACCTTC.